This TCR beta chain was sequenced in a study of response to subunit inactivated influenza vaccine. TCRdb re-called the RT-PCR reads through MiXCR, storing one row per CDR3 protein. Of approximately 500,000 distinct CDR3 sequences listed, under 30% were seen once; the top ten hold 2.5% to 3%. The CDR3 loop spans 14 amino acids. V shed 4 bases, J shed 6 bases, and the junction held 9 bases outside the gene matches. Germline CDR1 DFQATT, CDR2 SNEGSKA (reference sequence). These sequences were also reported in another study, on T cells expressing NK-cell markers. That work contributes: TCR beta cDNA was generated via 5'RACE template switching incorporating UMIs.

The J gene is TRBJ2-7, the V gene TRBV20-1; 10 bases map to TRBD1. Specimen: CD4+ T cells sorted from PBMCs, collected 12 days after vaccination. This TCR was recovered from a man between 50 and 59 years old who received an inactivated influenza vaccine. In nucleotides, the CDR3 is TGCAGTGCTACTCGACAGGGGGCTCTCGCCGAGCAGTACTTC. This sequence encodes CSATRQGALAEQYF.